This TCR beta chain appears in the sequencing data of a study of blood T cell repertoires in COVID-19 (dated by TCRdb to the early 2020s). Broadly, across the study: Samples from collaborators originated in the United States, Italy and Spain and spanned both the acute and convalescent phases of COVID-19. The repertoires were made available in a free public database intended to serve as a resource for research on the immune response to SARS-CoV-2. Subjects who had been exposed to COVID-19, were actively infected with it, or had recovered from it provided the deeply sampled blood TCRbeta repertoires that made up the dataset. A de-identified subject ID, COVID-19 status, age in years and sex were almost always included in the sample metadata. The samples were drawn from two sources: the first 160 participants of the ongoing ImmuneRACE study, and 1,254 subjects contributed by 6 global collaborators. The material from the prospective study consisted of cDNA or gDNA derived from T cells, B-cell-depleted T cells, or PBMCs. HLA class I and class II types, where available, came from metadata supplied by the sample provider rather than from assay-based typing.

The germline V gene supplies CDR1 SGHRS and CDR2 YFSETQ. V and J are truncated by 6 bases and 0 bases respectively, leaving an intervening sequence of 9 bases. The CDR3 numbers 13 residues from cysteine through phenylalanine. Only CDR3 DNA remains: 39 bases, in frame from the first base. About this clone itself: It has no known antigen specificity. It has no much larger one-base neighbor in the sample; base qualities were not kept.

Collaborating institutions collected whole blood in K2EDTA tubes following their own protocols. Collaborator samples were shipped for TCRbeta analysis as frozen whole blood, isolated PBMCs, or DNA extracted from either sample type. TCRbeta CDR3 regions were amplified from genomic DNA using the immunoSEQ Assay, a bias-controlled multiplex PCR. In the paper's pipeline: Nucleated cell counts per sample were estimated from amplification of reference gene primers within the assay. To quantify the absolute abundance of each unique TCRbeta CDR3 rearrangement, sequence reads were collapsed and filtered. For each sample, productive Simpson clonality was calculated by taking the square root of Simpson's diversity index across productive rearrangements. Sourced from immuneACCESS, this table was stored by TCRdb with only in-frame sequences that have V and J called. A share of the clones is absent; for the studies checked, an unresolved V gene accounts for under half, and the remainder has no known explanation. V and J calls and clone size come straight from that table; D and trimming were deduced from the DNA. The sample records 40,000 to 60,000 clones, under 70% of which are singletons. The biggest ten clones account for about 9% of the sample.

What the work shows at the level of the full study, not this receptor alone: How much clinical and demographic metadata was included differed by source and by participant, and the metadata was provided uncurated.

Input material: peripheral blood. The chain is encoded by TRBV5-1 joined to TRBJ1-2; the D gene is possibly TRBD1, with 5 bases matching. The clonotype comes from a woman in her 70s with acute or convalescent COVID-19. The base sequence is TGCGCCAGCACCCCAGGGTCTAACTATGGCTACACCTTC. It codes for CASTPGSNYGYTF.